This section outlines one TCR beta chain sequence together with its context. These data come from a study of blood T cell repertoires in COVID-19. Study in general: The origin of the acute and convalescent COVID-19 samples was the United States, Italy and Spain. The analysed material was cDNA or gDNA that came from T cells, B-cell-depleted T cells, or PBMCs.

Under the authors' procedure: Estimation of nucleated cell counts was performed using reference gene primer amplification. Libraries were prepared by immunoSEQ multiplex PCR; TCRdb keeps only in-frame clonotypes and omits some of them. V and J calls and clone size are those listed in that table; D and trimming were worked out from the DNA. The sample holds 200,000 to 250,000 clones, about four fifths seen once. The CDR3 consists of 14 residues. From germline, CDR1 is MGHRA and CDR2 YSYEKL. V dropped 1 base and J dropped 4 bases, with 10 bases sitting between them. The chain uses TRBV4-1 and TRBJ1-1, with D unresolved. Sequenced input: peripheral blood. The TCR sequence derives from a man aged 45 to 65 with active or convalescent COVID-19. CDR3 loop: CASSQVHRVTEAFF. CDR3 nucleotide sequence: TGCGCCAGCAGCCAAGTTCATCGGGTCACTGAAGCTTTCTTT.